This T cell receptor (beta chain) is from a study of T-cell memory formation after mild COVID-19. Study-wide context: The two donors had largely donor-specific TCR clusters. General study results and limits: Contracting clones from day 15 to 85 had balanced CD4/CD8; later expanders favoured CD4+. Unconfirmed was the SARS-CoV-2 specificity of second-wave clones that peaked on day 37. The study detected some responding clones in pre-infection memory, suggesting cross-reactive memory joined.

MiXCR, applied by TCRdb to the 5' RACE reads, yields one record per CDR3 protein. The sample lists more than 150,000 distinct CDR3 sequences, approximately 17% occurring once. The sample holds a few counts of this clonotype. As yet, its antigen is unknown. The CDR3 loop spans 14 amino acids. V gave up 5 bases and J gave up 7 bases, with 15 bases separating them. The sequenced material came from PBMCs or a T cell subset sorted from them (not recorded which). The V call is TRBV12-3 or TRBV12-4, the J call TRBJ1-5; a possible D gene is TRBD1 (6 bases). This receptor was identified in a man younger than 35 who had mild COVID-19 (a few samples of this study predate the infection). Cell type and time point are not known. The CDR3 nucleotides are TGTGCCAGCAGTCCCACAGGGAGAAACCAGCCCCAGCATTTT. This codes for CASSPTGRNQPQHF.